This paragraph reports one T cell receptor beta chain. Its antigen remains unknown. Some clones are missing from TCRdb's copy, which holds only in-frame ones; the method was immunoSEQ multiplex PCR. In the table there are tens of thousands of clones, roughly 89% of which are singletons. V lost 3 bases to trimming and J lost 2 bases; unmatched junction nucleotides: 8. The CDR3 has 17 amino acids. CDR1 and CDR2 (germline): SQVTM, ANQGSEA. This specimen comes from a study of T cells in localized non-small cell lung cancer. Study-wide points: Appearance in adjacent lung was seen for a median around 60 of the top 100 tumor clones. Heterogeneity within the tumor remains possible, as just one region underwent sequencing.

The sample consisted of peripheral blood, taken before any cancer treatment. This TCR was sampled from a man between 40 and 75 years old with stage I squamous cell lung carcinoma. The genes are TRBV29-1 and TRBJ2-6; 9 bases are shared with TRBD1. CDR3 bases: TGCAGCGTTGATGCGGGACAGGGTGTAACTGGGGCCAACGTCCTGACTTTC. This translates into CSVDAGQGVTGANVLTF.